This TCR beta chain was captured in a study of T cells in localized non-small cell lung cancer. CDR1 is SGHNT, CDR2 YENEEA, per germline. The germline V and J ends were trimmed by 2 bases and 2 bases, with 13 bases remaining between them. There are 16 residues in the CDR3. Findings of the study overall: Analysis by sequencing included only one tumor region, so heterogeneity remains possible. Detection in adjacent lung was observed for a median roughly 55 of the top 100 tumor clones.

TCRdb's table, derived via immunoSEQ multiplex PCR, lists solely in-frame clones and lacks some. The sample has over a thousand clones; around 23% are singletons. This clone occurred a few times. Its specificity is not known. This chain links TRBV11-3 with TRBJ1-3; possibly TRBD1 for D (5 bases). The sample consisted of lung tumor tissue, taken before any cancer treatment. The source of this sequence is a woman aged 35-75 years with stage I lung adenocarcinoma. CDR3 sequence: CASSLNFGGAGNTIYF. DNA for the CDR3: TGTGCCAGCAGCTTAAATTTCGGGGGGGCTGGAAACACCATATATTTT. The complete variable domain, with remaining parts taken from reference TRBV11-3 and TRBJ1-3, reads EAGVVQSPRYKIIEKKQPVAFWCNPISGHNTLYWYLQNLGQGPELLIRYENEEAVDDSQLPKDRFSAERLKGVDSTLKIQPAELGDSAVYLCASSLNFGGAGNTIYFGEGSWLTVV.